The source of this TCR beta chain is a study of radiotherapy plus CTLA-4 blockade in lung cancer. Study at large: Objective responses were seen in roughly 20% of patients, disease control in approximately 30%. Study-wide findings and caveats: In blood, after radiotherapy plus ipilimumab, tumor-derived TCR clones expanded.

V was pared by 6 bases and J by 10 bases, with 12 bases between. Germline loops: CDR1 DFQATT, CDR2 SNEGSKA (reference sequence). The CDR3 has 10 residues. A note on this clone: No antigen is known for it.

The method was immunoSEQ multiplex PCR; TCRdb's version includes in-frame clones alone and lacks a portion of them. The sample holds tens of thousands of clones, more than 60% seen once. This chain uses TRBV20-1 with TRBJ1-1; maybe TRBD1 (5 bases). The sequence came from a human donor with non-small cell lung cancer who had a partial response to radiotherapy plus ipilimumab. Here the sequenced sample was peripheral blood, taken from a patient treated with radiotherapy plus ipilimumab. Here the CDR3 DNA reads TGCAGTGCCAGCCACGGGGGAGCTTTCTTT. Amino acid sequence: CSASHGGAFF.